The TCR beta chain described here comes from a study of shared clonotypes between healthy human individuals. Study context: Each donor's CD8 memory used one plate, CD8 naive two, each CD4 subset three. Study conclusions and caveats: Specimens sampled were limited to blood, with tissue repertoires likely differing.

The deep-level immunoSEQ assay was used. Per sorted-subset replicate PCR, input was 150 to 250 ng DNA, representing around 30,000 T cell genomes. Some clones are missing from TCRdb's copy, which holds only in-frame ones; the method was immunoSEQ multiplex PCR. This table has roughly 2.1 million clones, under 95% appearing once. As regards this clone: Its antigen is as yet unknown.

Positive CCR7 selection of CD45RO-negative cells yielded the naive CD8 cells, and terminally differentiated effector memory CD45RA+ cells were excluded. CDR3 length: 16 amino acids. V was clipped by 2 bases and J by 0 bases, with 12 bases between them. In germline, CDR1 is SEHNR, CDR2 FQNEAQ (reference sequence). The sequenced sample consisted of naive CD8+ T cells from PBMCs. This clonotype originated in a man younger than 35 in good health. Some clones in this sample may be carry-over from other donors' samples. The chain has TRBV7-9 and TRBJ2-3; D is unresolved. The CDR3 here is CASSLLYGASTDTQYF. CDR3 DNA: TGTGCCAGCAGCTTATTGTACGGAGCTAGCACAGATACGCAGTATTTT.